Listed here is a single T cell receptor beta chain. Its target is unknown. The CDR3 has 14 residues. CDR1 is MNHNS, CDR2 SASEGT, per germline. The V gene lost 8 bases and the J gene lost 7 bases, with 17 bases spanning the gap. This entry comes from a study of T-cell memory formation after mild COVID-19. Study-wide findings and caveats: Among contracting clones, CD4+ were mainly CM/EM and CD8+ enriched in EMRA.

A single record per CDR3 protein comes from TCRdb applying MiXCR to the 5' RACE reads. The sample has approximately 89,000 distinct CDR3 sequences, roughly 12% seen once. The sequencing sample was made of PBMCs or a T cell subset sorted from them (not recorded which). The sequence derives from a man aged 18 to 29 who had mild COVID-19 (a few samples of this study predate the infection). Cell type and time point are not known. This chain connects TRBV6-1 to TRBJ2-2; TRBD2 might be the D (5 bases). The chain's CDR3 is CASQPYGEVGELFF. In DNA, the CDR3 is TGTGCCAGCCAGCCGTACGGGGAAGTCGGGGAGCTGTTTTTT.